What follows are 7 T cell receptor beta chains derived from one specimen sequenced in a study of T-cell reconstitution after alpha-beta-depleted transplantation in children. Unique molecular identifiers featured in how the TCRbeta library was prepared. TCRdb analysed the PCR reads with MiXCR anew, one entry per CDR3 protein. The table has about 600,000 distinct CDR3 sequences, 8% to 11% seen once; the top ten hold 3.5% to 5%. The sample in question was PBMCs from the stem cell graft donor, obtained from the stem cell graft. The receptors were sampled from a human donor who donated a stem cell graft to a child with acute myeloid leukemia.

In its sample, this clonotype was seen many times. The chain joins TRBV5-5 to TRBJ2-7; 7 bases map to TRBD1. V was clipped by 0 bases and J by 3 bases; unmatched bases: 6. Germline V gene sequence: CDR1 SGHKS, CDR2 YYEKEE (reference sequence). This CDR3 region has 15 residues. The CDR3 loop is CASSLGGTAYYEQYF. In DNA, the CDR3 is TGTGCCAGCAGCTTGGGGGGGACAGCCTACTACGAGCAGTACTTC.

This clonotype was seen at least ten times. The chain carries TRBV9 and TRBJ2-1; D remains ambiguous. In germline, CDR1 is SGDLS, CDR2 YYNGEE. V lost 0 bases to trimming and J lost 10 bases, with 8 bases between them. The CDR3 is made up of 12 amino acids. The CDR3 reads CASSVALEEQFF. The CDR3 nucleotides are TGTGCCAGCAGCGTAGCTTTGGAGGAGCAGTTCTTC.

This clonotype was picked up many times. This chain links TRBV27 with TRBJ2-7; 7 nucleotides align to TRBD1. Germline V CDR1 and CDR2: MNHEY, SMNVEV (reference sequence). V lost 7 bases to trimming and J lost 7 bases; unmatched junction nucleotides: 13. This CDR3 comprises 14 residues. CDR3 sequence (DNA): TGTGCCAGCACCCCCGGACAGGTCCTACGGGAGCAGTACTTC. This gives the protein CASTPGQVLREQYF.

V gene TRBV29-1 combines with J gene TRBJ2-7, with D possibly being TRBD2 (6 bases). V lost 6 bases and J 5 bases, leaving 20 bases between the germline ends. CDR1 SQVTM and CDR2 ANQGSEA come from the germline V gene. The CDR3 consists of 14 residues. CDR3 DNA: TGCAGCGTCACCCGTATAGCGGAACCTAACGAGCAGTACTTC. Translating gives CSVTRIAEPNEQYF.

The sample holds many counts of this clonotype. The V gene is TRBV12-3 or TRBV12-4, the J gene TRBJ2-1; D ambiguous. Trimming pared 7 bases from V and 3 bases from J, leaving 4 bases between. This CDR3 is built from 11 residues. The CDR3 sequence is CASTHYNEQFF. As DNA, the CDR3 is TGTGCCAGCACCCACTACAATGAGCAGTTCTTC.

This clonotype was detected ten times or more. CDR3 region: CASMNGRAGHETQYF. The CDR3, as DNA: TGTGCCAGCATGAACGGGAGGGCCGGGCACGAGACCCAGTACTTC. The rearrangement uses TRBV27 and TRBJ2-5, with 8 bases lining up with TRBD2. The germline gives CDR1 MNHEY, CDR2 SMNVEV (reference sequence). The CDR3 runs 15 residues. The V and J ends lost 7 bases and 5 bases, in that order; junction bases with no gene match: 12.

The rearrangement joins TRBV6-2 or TRBV6-3 to TRBJ2-5; D is perhaps TRBD1 (5 bases). CDR1 MNHEY and CDR2 SVGEGT come from the germline V gene. CDR3 length: 14 amino acids. Trimming took 2 bases from V and 1 from J, leaving 8 bases between them. The CDR3 protein is CASSYVTVQETQYF. For the CDR3, the DNA is TGTGCCAGCAGTTACGTGACAGTCCAAGAGACCCAGTACTTC.